Included here is one T cell receptor (beta chain) sequence, with context. The sample holds many counts of this clonotype. Its antigen remains unidentified. Within one base of it there is no much larger clone, and no base qualities were kept. This entry comes from a study of identical twins (dated by TCRdb to the mid-2010s). Regarding the research as a whole: TCR alpha and beta repertoires from monozygotic twins, unrelated adults of various ages and cord blood were deep-sequenced to test whether fetal clonotypes persist. Replicate twin experiments were performed at different times using different library preparation protocols to rule out contamination.

From the germline V gene (reference sequence), CDR1 is DFQATT and CDR2 is SNEGSKA. The CDR3 covers 14 residues, taking in both the cysteine and the phenylalanine. Just CDR3 DNA is preserved here, 42 bases in frame from base 1. Cut back by 0 bases and 15 bases, the V and J ends lie 22 bases apart. Library prep was done by 5' RACE. The run used an Illumina HiSeq 2000. Template switching introduced a universal primer binding site; the final cDNA contained a unique molecular identifier, enabling accurate counting of TCR cDNA molecules. Specific primers in the conserved constant-segment region were used to synthesize first-strand cDNA for the TCR alpha and beta chains. To control for contamination, each cDNA library was double barcoded with a SMART-Mk sample barcode plus Illumina barcodes. TruSeq adapter sequences and Illumina sample barcodes were added in two successive PCR steps. Sequencing of the TCR alpha and beta cDNA libraries was done on the Illumina HiSeq platform using custom primers. The published analysis was carried out like this. Raw reads were processed with MiGEC to extract unique molecular identifiers, and MiXCR was used to determine CDR3 positions. Recombination models were inferred per individual with the repgenHMM and IGoR tools using an EM algorithm. Shared clonotypes were analyzed with the tcR package in R, and sharing was normalized by the product of cloneset sizes. Out-of-frame nonproductive sequences were analyzed to study raw recombination free of thymic and clonal selection effects. Through fastp at Q25 and MiXCR, TCRdb rebuilt clones from the public reads, retaining in-frame beta chains. Records with the same CDR3 protein are collapsed into one entry carrying the most frequent genes and DNA. TCRdb, not the authors, supplied the V and J calls. The sample table contains under 300,000 distinct CDR3 sequences; only one count was recorded for more than 13% of them. The top ten clones comprise 7% to 9% of the sample.

All donors were healthy Caucasians. Using Miltenyi CD45RO+ enrichment and human naive T-cell isolation kits, memory (CD45RO+) and naive T cells were isolated from PBMC. Broad study findings and their caveats: Zero-insertion analyses could be partly confounded by invariant T cells such as MAIT and iNKT, though diverse VJ usage argued against such confounding for most clonotypes. Abundant cord blood beta clonotypes had fewer insertions, young adult naive repertoires showed a similar but weaker trend, and memory repertoires showed no such trend. A weaker excess of twin sharing was found in beta out-of-frame sequences because the signal-to-noise ratio was lowered by fewer shared sequences. Because the same donors could not be followed over many years, conclusions were based on cross-sectional statistical analysis. In monozygotic twins, out-of-frame TCR alpha sharing was systematically underestimated by recombination models, although the models agreed with sharing between unrelated individuals. Compared with coincidental sharing between unrelated individuals, an excess of low generation-probability sequences was observed among out-of-frame TCR alpha sequences shared between twins.

This receptor was obtained from a woman younger than 35 in good health. This chain is built from TRBV20-1 and TRBJ2-3; the D gene is possibly TRBD2, with 6 bases matching. Sequenced: memory (CD45RO+) T cells sorted from blood. The cell subset or site label corresponds to: CD45RO+ enriched T cells. The CDR3 has the sequence CSARDRGSGSAIYF. The DNA sequence reads TGCAGTGCTAGAGATCGGGGGTCAGGGAGCGCTATCTATTTT.